This T cell receptor beta chain was observed in a study of blood T cell repertoires in COVID-19. Here immunoSEQ multiplex PCR was the method, and the copy in TCRdb shows in-frame clones only, minus some. The sample has tens of thousands of clones, over 75% seen once. V shed 6 bases and J 4 bases; nucleotides not matched to a gene: 5. Germline V lookup: CDR1 ENHRY, CDR2 SYGVKD. This CDR3 has 14 residues. The clonotype was recovered from a human donor in a cohort sampled during active COVID-19. The sample was peripheral blood. The chain has TRBV10-3 and TRBJ1-4, with 7 bases identical to TRBD1. The CDR3 is CAISLTGYNEKLFF. The DNA of the CDR3 is TGTGCCATCAGCTTGACAGGGTATAATGAAAAACTGTTTTTT.